Listed below are T cell receptor beta chains from one sample, sequenced in a study of response to subunit inactivated influenza vaccine. TCRdb redid the calling of the RT-PCR reads with MiXCR, one entry per CDR3 protein. The sample contains hundreds of thousands of distinct CDR3 sequences, 15% to 19% of which appear only once. The material was PBMCs from blood, obtained 11 to 12 days after vaccination. The source is a man aged 45-65 years who received an inactivated influenza vaccine. Both conserved end residues are part of each CDR3. Fields, in order: D gene, V gene, J gene, clone size, CDR3 protein, CDR3 DNA. D genes are given only for firm matches. For some rows the clone size is stated as once, few or many, or as a class when expanded; others skip it.

d_gene: .
v_gene: TRBV7-2
j_gene: TRBJ2-5
abundance: few
CDR3aa: CASSETPKTQYF
CDR3nt: TGTGCCAGCAGCGAGACCCCGAAGACCCAGTACTTC

d_gene: .
v_gene: TRBV6-2/TRBV6-3
j_gene: TRBJ1-5
abundance: .
CDR3aa: CASSREGGNQPQHF
CDR3nt: TGTGCCAGCAGTCGGGAAGGTGGCAATCAGCCCCAGCATTTT

d_gene: .
v_gene: TRBV29-1
j_gene: TRBJ2-6
abundance: .
CDR3aa: CSVELFSGANVLTF
CDR3nt: TGCAGCGTTGAGCTATTCTCTGGGGCCAACGTCCTGACTTTC

d_gene: .
v_gene: TRBV11-2
j_gene: TRBJ2-7
abundance: many
CDR3aa: CASSLFGGRARQYF
CDR3nt: TGTGCCAGCAGCTTATTCGGGGGCAGGGCGAGGCAGTACTTC

d_gene: TRBD2
v_gene: TRBV30
j_gene: TRBJ2-1
abundance: .
CDR3aa: CAQGLAGGYEQFF
CDR3nt: TGTGCCCAGGGGCTAGCGGGAGGCTATGAGCAGTTCTTC

d_gene: TRBD1
v_gene: TRBV4-2
j_gene: TRBJ2-1
abundance: .
CDR3aa: CAISPGGQGPYNEQFF
CDR3nt: TGTGCCATCAGCCCCGGAGGACAGGGACCCTACAATGAGCAGTTCTTC

d_gene: .
v_gene: TRBV9
j_gene: TRBJ2-7
abundance: few
CDR3aa: CASSVDGTSYEQYF
CDR3nt: TGTGCCAGCAGCGTAGATGGGACCTCCTACGAGCAGTACTTC

d_gene: .
v_gene: TRBV15
j_gene: TRBJ2-1
abundance: few
CDR3aa: CATSRDSLVRESFTRGEQFF
CDR3nt: TGTGCCACCAGCAGAGATAGTCTGGTCAGGGAATCGTTCACCCGCGGGGAGCAGTTCTTC

d_gene: TRBD2
v_gene: TRBV15
j_gene: TRBJ2-2
abundance: few
CDR3aa: CATKGTSDRTGELFF
CDR3nt: TGTGCCACCAAGGGGACTAGCGATCGCACCGGGGAGCTGTTTTTT

d_gene: .
v_gene: TRBV10-3
j_gene: TRBJ2-7
abundance: .
CDR3aa: CATTGTEPYEQYF
CDR3nt: TGTGCCACAACCGGGACGGAACCCTACGAGCAGTACTTC

d_gene: .
v_gene: TRBV10-3
j_gene: TRBJ2-7
abundance: few
CDR3aa: CAINQRPGYEQYF
CDR3nt: TGTGCCATCAATCAGCGACCTGGATACGAGCAGTACTTC

d_gene: TRBD2
v_gene: TRBV5-1
j_gene: TRBJ2-7
abundance: many
CDR3aa: CASSHGLASDEQYF
CDR3nt: TGCGCCAGCAGCCACGGACTAGCGTCGGACGAGCAGTACTTC

d_gene: .
v_gene: TRBV12-3/TRBV12-4
j_gene: TRBJ2-2
abundance: many
CDR3aa: CASSFSNEEELFF
CDR3nt: TGTGCCAGCAGTTTCAGTAACGAAGAGGAGCTGTTTTTT

d_gene: .
v_gene: TRBV9
j_gene: TRBJ1-2
abundance: few
CDR3aa: CASSSRDVWNYGYTF
CDR3nt: TGTGCCAGCAGCTCGAGGGACGTTTGGAACTATGGCTACACCTTC

d_gene: .
v_gene: TRBV5-1
j_gene: TRBJ2-5
abundance: few
CDR3aa: CASSLGDWVGSGETQYF
CDR3nt: TGCGCCAGCAGCTTGGGGGATTGGGTCGGTTCGGGAGAGACCCAGTACTTC

d_gene: .
v_gene: TRBV20-1
j_gene: TRBJ2-1
abundance: .
CDR3aa: CSARDGTHNEQFF
CDR3nt: TGCAGTGCTAGAGACGGGACCCACAATGAGCAGTTCTTC

d_gene: TRBD1
v_gene: TRBV5-1
j_gene: TRBJ1-1
abundance: many
CDR3aa: CASSGGQGSRTEAFF
CDR3nt: TGCGCCAGCAGCGGCGGACAGGGTAGTCGGACTGAAGCTTTCTTT

d_gene: .
v_gene: TRBV25-1
j_gene: TRBJ1-6
abundance: few
CDR3aa: CASTGAGNSPLHF
CDR3nt: TGTGCCAGCACGGGGGCAGGTAATTCACCCCTCCACTTT

d_gene: .
v_gene: TRBV5-1
j_gene: TRBJ1-1
abundance: .
CDR3aa: CASSLGRHNLNTEAFF
CDR3nt: TGCGCCAGCAGCTTGGGTCGACACAATCTTAACACTGAAGCTTTCTTT

d_gene: TRBD2
v_gene: TRBV20-1
j_gene: TRBJ2-7
abundance: few
CDR3aa: CSARVATSVTEQYF
CDR3nt: TGCAGTGCTAGAGTTGCGACTAGCGTCACAGAGCAGTACTTC

d_gene: .
v_gene: TRBV14
j_gene: TRBJ2-5
abundance: .
CDR3aa: CASSQGYERETQYF
CDR3nt: TGTGCCAGCAGCCAAGGATACGAGAGAGAGACCCAGTACTTC

d_gene: .
v_gene: TRBV28
j_gene: TRBJ2-5
abundance: .
CDR3aa: CASKEGGAGSQYF
CDR3nt: TGTGCCAGCAAAGAGGGAGGAGCAGGGAGCCAGTACTTC

d_gene: TRBD1
v_gene: TRBV5-6
j_gene: TRBJ2-7
abundance: .
CDR3aa: CASSSGQVTYEQYF
CDR3nt: TGTGCCAGCAGCTCCGGACAGGTGACCTACGAGCAGTACTTC

d_gene: .
v_gene: TRBV29-1
j_gene: TRBJ2-3
abundance: .
CDR3aa: CSGRRGEVTQYF
CDR3nt: TGCAGCGGGAGAAGGGGTGAAGTTACGCAGTATTTT

d_gene: TRBD1
v_gene: TRBV28
j_gene: TRBJ2-7
abundance: .
CDR3aa: CASRNSGTGSYEQYF
CDR3nt: TGTGCCAGCAGAAATTCCGGGACAGGGTCCTACGAGCAGTACTTC

d_gene: .
v_gene: TRBV20-1
j_gene: TRBJ1-2
abundance: .
CDR3aa: CSAPRGAGANYGYTF
CDR3nt: TGCAGTGCCCCCCGGGGGGCGGGAGCTAACTATGGCTACACCTTC

d_gene: .
v_gene: TRBV11-2
j_gene: TRBJ1-1
abundance: .
CDR3aa: CASSPGLRGAFF
CDR3nt: TGTGCCAGCAGCCCAGGCCTGCGGGGAGCTTTCTTT

d_gene: TRBD2
v_gene: TRBV5-1
j_gene: TRBJ2-5
abundance: few
CDR3aa: CASSRFVSGGQETQYF
CDR3nt: TGCGCCAGCAGCCGGTTCGTTAGCGGGGGGCAAGAGACCCAGTACTTC

d_gene: .
v_gene: TRBV19
j_gene: TRBJ1-5
abundance: .
CDR3aa: CASSIGPKNQPQHF
CDR3nt: TGTGCCAGTAGTATAGGGCCGAAGAATCAGCCCCAGCATTTT

d_gene: TRBD2
v_gene: TRBV5-5
j_gene: TRBJ2-1
abundance: .
CDR3aa: CASSAPLAGGNNEQFF
CDR3nt: TGTGCCAGCAGCGCACCACTAGCGGGGGGGAACAATGAGCAGTTCTTC

d_gene: .
v_gene: TRBV2
j_gene: TRBJ1-6
abundance: .
CDR3aa: CATQQQRNSPLHF
CDR3nt: TGTGCCACCCAACAGCAAAGGAATTCACCCCTCCACTTT

d_gene: .
v_gene: TRBV5-1
j_gene: TRBJ1-1
abundance: .
CDR3aa: CASSFGRGIGGTEAFF
CDR3nt: TGCGCCAGCAGCTTTGGAAGGGGCATTGGAGGGACTGAAGCTTTCTTT

d_gene: .
v_gene: TRBV20-1
j_gene: TRBJ2-7
abundance: many
CDR3aa: CSACRDPYEQYF
CDR3nt: TGCAGTGCCTGTCGAGACCCCTACGAGCAGTACTTC

d_gene: TRBD2
v_gene: TRBV24-1
j_gene: TRBJ2-1
abundance: .
CDR3aa: CATSAPQPGLAGAEQFF
CDR3nt: TGTGCCACCAGTGCTCCTCAACCGGGACTAGCGGGAGCTGAGCAGTTCTTC

d_gene: TRBD1
v_gene: TRBV29-1
j_gene: TRBJ2-7
abundance: .
CDR3aa: CNVRTGGLVYEQYF
CDR3nt: TGCAACGTGAGGACAGGGGGTCTCGTTTACGAGCAGTACTTC

d_gene: .
v_gene: TRBV20-1
j_gene: TRBJ2-1
abundance: .
CDR3aa: CSARDPPGFQFF
CDR3nt: TGCAGTGCTAGAGATCCTCCAGGGTTTCAGTTCTTC

d_gene: .
v_gene: TRBV12-3/TRBV12-4
j_gene: TRBJ1-5
abundance: few
CDR3aa: CASSLALGNQPQHF
CDR3nt: TGTGCCAGCAGTTTAGCGTTAGGCAATCAGCCCCAGCATTTT

d_gene: .
v_gene: TRBV20-1
j_gene: TRBJ2-7
abundance: few
CDR3aa: CSARDWRTPYEQYF
CDR3nt: TGCAGTGCTAGAGATTGGCGGACCCCCTACGAGCAGTACTTC

d_gene: .
v_gene: TRBV3-1
j_gene: TRBJ2-3
abundance: .
CDR3aa: CASSRIQSSTDTQYF
CDR3nt: TGTGCCAGCAGCCGTATACAGAGTAGCACAGATACGCAGTATTTT

d_gene: TRBD1
v_gene: TRBV27
j_gene: TRBJ2-5
abundance: .
CDR3aa: CASSAPATGGETQYF
CDR3nt: TGTGCCAGCAGTGCACCGGCGACAGGGGGGGAGACCCAGTACTTC

d_gene: TRBD1
v_gene: TRBV19
j_gene: TRBJ1-1
abundance: .
CDR3aa: CASLPQGASNSEAFF
CDR3nt: TGTGCCAGCCTCCCACAGGGGGCGTCGAACAGTGAAGCTTTCTTT

d_gene: TRBD1
v_gene: TRBV5-1
j_gene: TRBJ2-7
abundance: few
CDR3aa: CASSPGDSHLDF
CDR3nt: TGCGCCAGCAGCCCCGGGGACAGTCATTTAGACTTC

d_gene: .
v_gene: TRBV7-9
j_gene: TRBJ1-4
abundance: many
CDR3aa: CASSLRVATNEKLFF
CDR3nt: TGTGCCAGCAGCTTGCGGGTGGCGACTAATGAAAAACTGTTTTTT

d_gene: .
v_gene: TRBV28
j_gene: TRBJ2-1
abundance: .
CDR3aa: CASTRRGIYNEQFF
CDR3nt: TGTGCCAGCACCCGGAGGGGGATTTACAATGAGCAGTTCTTC

d_gene: .
v_gene: TRBV20-1
j_gene: TRBJ2-5
abundance: .
CDR3aa: CSARVQFQETQYF
CDR3nt: TGCAGTGCTAGGGTACAATTCCAAGAGACCCAGTACTTC

d_gene: TRBD1
v_gene: TRBV30
j_gene: TRBJ1-2
abundance: few
CDR3aa: CAWSAGQYYGYTF
CDR3nt: TGTGCCTGGAGTGCGGGACAGTACTATGGCTACACCTTC

d_gene: TRBD1
v_gene: TRBV29-1
j_gene: TRBJ2-1
abundance: many
CDR3aa: CSVTRRQGGYEQFF
CDR3nt: TGCAGCGTCACTCGGAGACAGGGGGGCTATGAGCAGTTCTTC

d_gene: .
v_gene: TRBV20-1
j_gene: TRBJ2-2
abundance: few
CDR3aa: CSARNYGRNTGELFF
CDR3nt: TGCAGTGCTAGGAATTACGGGAGGAACACCGGGGAGCTGTTTTTT

d_gene: .
v_gene: TRBV28
j_gene: TRBJ2-2
abundance: .
CDR3aa: CASSLLRERAGELFF
CDR3nt: TGTGCCAGCAGTTTATTACGGGAGAGGGCCGGGGAGCTGTTTTTT

d_gene: TRBD1
v_gene: TRBV20-1
j_gene: TRBJ2-6
abundance: .
CDR3aa: CSANLYGTGAGANVLTF
CDR3nt: TGCAGTGCTAACTTATACGGAACAGGGGCAGGGGCCAACGTCCTGACTTTC

d_gene: .
v_gene: TRBV3-1
j_gene: TRBJ1-3
abundance: .
CDR3aa: CASSQTSENTIYF
CDR3nt: TGTGCCAGCAGCCAGACCTCGGAAAACACCATATATTTT

d_gene: TRBD2
v_gene: TRBV4-1
j_gene: TRBJ2-7
abundance: .
CDR3aa: CASSQRLAGGSYEQYF
CDR3nt: TGCGCCAGCAGCCAAAGACTAGCGGGGGGATCCTACGAGCAGTACTTC

d_gene: .
v_gene: TRBV5-4
j_gene: TRBJ2-3
abundance: few
CDR3aa: CASSQEGSPDTQYF
CDR3nt: TGTGCCAGCAGCCAGGAAGGTTCCCCAGATACGCAGTATTTT

d_gene: TRBD1
v_gene: TRBV29-1
j_gene: TRBJ1-1
abundance: .
CDR3aa: CSAKTGGNTEAFF
CDR3nt: TGCAGCGCGAAGACAGGGGGTAACACTGAAGCTTTCTTT

d_gene: .
v_gene: TRBV7-2
j_gene: TRBJ1-5
abundance: many
CDR3aa: CASSLGSINQPQHF
CDR3nt: TGTGCCAGCAGCTTAGGTTCTATCAATCAGCCCCAGCATTTT

d_gene: TRBD1
v_gene: TRBV7-9
j_gene: TRBJ2-3
abundance: .
CDR3aa: CAVETGSTDTQYF
CDR3nt: TGTGCTGTGGAGACAGGGAGCACAGATACGCAGTATTTT

d_gene: .
v_gene: TRBV6-1
j_gene: TRBJ2-3
abundance: .
CDR3aa: CASSDTHPTDTQYF
CDR3nt: TGTGCCAGCAGTGATACACACCCCACAGATACGCAGTATTTT

d_gene: .
v_gene: TRBV6-2/TRBV6-3
j_gene: TRBJ1-5
abundance: .
CDR3aa: CASSYRQSNQPQHF
CDR3nt: TGTGCCAGCAGTTACCGACAAAGTAATCAGCCCCAGCATTTT

d_gene: TRBD1
v_gene: TRBV12-3/TRBV12-4
j_gene: TRBJ2-1
abundance: few
CDR3aa: CASNDRGSHEQFF
CDR3nt: TGTGCCAGCAATGACAGGGGAAGCCATGAGCAGTTCTTC